A selection of T cell receptor beta chains follows, all from one sample in a study of blood T cell repertoires in COVID-19. Sequencing was performed with immunoSEQ multiplex PCR; in TCRdb, only in-frame clones are kept and a portion is missing. Among about 25,000 clones listed, approximately 90% were seen once. Sequencing used peripheral blood. The receptors come from a human donor with active COVID-19. The donor label of this sample is uncertain. Both conserved end residues are part of each CDR3. The D gene is left open where the match is weak. The size field is filled for only some rows; it gives once, few, many or a size class.

clone_size	d_call	v_call	j_call	cdr3_length	cdr3_aa	cdr3_nt
.	.	TRBV6-1	TRBJ2-3	15	CASSDLAGPTDTQYF	TGTGCCAGCAGTGATTTGGCAGGGCCCACAGATACGCAGTATTTT
.	TRBD1	TRBV7-6	TRBJ2-7	15	CASSLVGDSSYEQYF	TGTGCCAGCAGCTTAGTTGGGGACAGCTCCTACGAGCAGTACTTC
.	.	TRBV4-1	TRBJ2-7	15	CASSQGGSGHYEQYF	TGCGCCAGCAGCCAAGGCGGTAGCGGTCACTACGAGCAGTACTTC
.	TRBD2	TRBV7-2	TRBJ2-7	17	CASIGLAGGGISYEQYF	TGTGCCAGCATCGGACTAGCTGGAGGCGGGATTTCCTACGAGCAGTACTTC
.	.	TRBV4-2	TRBJ1-1	17	CASSQAPPYHMNTEAFF	TGTGCCAGCAGCCAGGCCCCACCGTACCATATGAACACTGAAGCTTTCTTT
once	.	TRBV5-1	TRBJ1-5	13	CASSFSVDQPQHF	TGCGCCAGCAGCTTTAGTGTGGATCAGCCCCAGCATTTT
.	.	TRBV5-1	TRBJ2-7	15	CASSLVFGQVREQYF	TGCGCCAGCAGCTTGGTATTCGGTCAGGTCCGCGAGCAGTACTTC
once	TRBD2	TRBV7-3	TRBJ2-5	14	CASSHATSGRASYF	TGTGCCAGCAGCCACGCGACTAGCGGGAGGGCCTCGTACTTC
.	.	TRBV19	TRBJ1-1	14	CASSDAGGPAEAFF	TGTGCCAGTAGTGACGCGGGGGGACCGGCTGAAGCTTTCTTT
.	TRBD1	TRBV2	TRBJ1-1	14	CASTGPWDRGRAFF	TGTGCCAGCACCGGACCCTGGGACAGGGGGAGAGCTTTCTTT
.	.	TRBV28	TRBJ1-5	17	CASSLWGQGDSNQPQHF	TGTGCCAGCAGTTTGTGGGGGCAAGGAGATAGCAATCAGCCCCAGCATTTT
.	TRBD1	TRBV2	TRBJ2-7	13	CATQQGEDYEQYF	TGTGCCACACAACAGGGGGAAGACTACGAGCAGTACTTC
once	TRBD2	TRBV6-4	TRBJ2-1	15	CASSVLAGEYNEQFF	TGTGCCAGCAGTGTCTTAGCGGGAGAATACAATGAGCAGTTCTTC
once	.	TRBV6-2/TRBV6-3	TRBJ2-7	19	CASSPGLQPRRWVAYEQYF	TGTGCCAGCAGTCCCGGACTACAACCCAGACGCTGGGTCGCCTACGAGCAGTACTTC
.	.	TRBV2	TRBJ2-3	14	CASSKRVSTDTQYF	TGTGCCAGCAGTAAGCGGGTTAGCACAGATACGCAGTATTTT
.	.	TRBV25-1	TRBJ1-1	14	CASSEQGRDTEAFF	TGTGCCAGCAGTGAGCAGGGGCGCGACACTGAAGCTTTCTTT
.	.	TRBV7-2	TRBJ1-1	12	CASSPDAGTAFF	TGTGCCAGCAGCCCAGACGCAGGAACGGCTTTCTTT
few	.	TRBV7-2	TRBJ1-5	13	CASSLTGNQPQHF	TGTGCCAGCAGCTTAACCGGGAATCAGCCCCAGCATTTT
.	.	TRBV7-2	TRBJ2-1	13	CASSPIPNNEQFF	TGTGCCAGCAGCCCGATCCCTAATAATGAGCAGTTCTTC
once	TRBD2	TRBV3-1/TRBV3-2	TRBJ2-5	16	CASSQLLAGGQETQYF	TGTGCCAGCAGCCAACTACTAGCGGGAGGCCAAGAGACCCAGTACTTC
.	TRBD2	TRBV7-9	TRBJ2-3	15	CASSLLAGGGDTQYF	TGTGCCAGCAGTTTACTAGCGGGAGGAGGAGATACGCAGTATTTT
once	.	TRBV6-5	TRBJ2-5	13	CASSSSGLQTQYF	TGTGCCAGCAGTTCCAGTGGGCTACAGACCCAGTACTTC
.	.	TRBV6-2/TRBV6-3	TRBJ1-1	14	CASSPHTEQFFAFF	TGTGCCAGCAGTCCCCACACGGAACAGTTCTTCGCTTTCTTT
.	TRBD2	TRBV7-9	TRBJ2-3	15	CASSHGSGGQDTQYF	TGTGCCAGCAGCCACGGTAGCGGGGGTCAGGATACGCAGTATTTT
.	.	TRBV19	TRBJ1-5	13	CARGRSYNQPQHF	TGTGCCAGGGGGCGCAGTTACAATCAGCCCCAGCATTTT